The sequence of this T cell receptor beta chain was determined in a study of technical replicates of blood from a handful of donors. TCRdb's table, derived via immunoSEQ multiplex PCR, lists solely in-frame clones and lacks some. In the table there are approximately 89,000 clones, approximately 93% of which are singletons. J gave up 2 bases and V 2 bases, and 4 bases lay outside the gene matches. The CDR3 contains 17 residues. The germline CDR1 and CDR2 sequences are SGHNT and YENEEA. The chain carries TRBV11-3 and TRBJ2-5; 14 nucleotides agree with TRBD2. The TCR comes from a human donor in good health. The sample comprised T cells isolated from PBMCs. The CDR3 loop is CASSLSGLAGDQETQYF. The CDR3 DNA sequence: TGTGCCAGCAGCTTATCGGGACTAGCGGGGGATCAAGAGACCCAGTACTTC.